One and the same sample provided the 27 T cell receptor beta chains below, sequenced in a study of shared clonotypes between healthy human individuals. The method was immunoSEQ multiplex PCR; TCRdb's version includes in-frame clones alone and lacks a portion of them. The table lists some 1,100,000 clones, roughly 74% of them singletons. Sample: memory CD4+ T cells from PBMCs. Described subset: CD45RA-negative fraction. The receptors were gathered from a man aged 18 to 30 in good health. Some clones in this sample may be carry-over from other donors' samples.

This chain connects TRBV18 to TRBJ2-5; TRBD1 matches at 9 bases. The junction had 5 bases not matched to a gene; V was cut back by 2 bases and J by 1 base. CDR3 length: 16 amino acids. Germline V gene lookup returns CDR1 KGHSH and CDR2 LQKENI. In nucleotides, the CDR3 is TGTGCCAGCTCACCAGTGAGACAGGGGGGCCAAGAGACCCAGTACTTC. It specifies CASSPVRQGGQETQYF. The full variable domain, in which reference TRBV18 and TRBJ2-5 provide the parts outside the CDR3, is NAGVMQNPRHLVRRRGQEARLRCSPMKGHSHVYWYRQLPEEGLKFMVYLQKENIIDESGMPKERFSAEFPKEGPSILRIQQVVRGDSAAYFCASSPVRQGGQETQYFGPGTRLLVL.

This clone showed up just a few times. V gene TRBV5-1 combines with J gene TRBJ2-1; either TRBD1 or TRBD2 may fit D (5 bases each). The V gene's germline CDR1 is SGHRS and CDR2 YFSETQ. CDR3 length: 16 amino acids. V shed 7 bases and J shed 5 bases, with 22 bases lying between them. Here the CDR3 DNA reads TGCGCCAGCTCTCTTTCCGGGACCCTAGGCCACAATGAGCAGTTCTTC. This gives the protein CASSLSGTLGHNEQFF.

The chain employs TRBV6-4 and TRBJ2-7; either TRBD1 or TRBD2 may fit D (5 bases each). Germline CDR1 is MRHNA and CDR2 is SNTAGT. The CDR3 has 19 amino acids. V lost 8 bases and J 3 bases, leaving 32 bases between the germline ends. The chain's CDR3 is CASLHWGRSVWGNYYEQYF. The CDR3 nucleotides are TGTGCCAGCCTTCATTGGGGTCGGTCGGTGTGGGGGAATTACTACGAGCAGTACTTC.

The table lists this clone with a few counts. The V gene is TRBV7-2, the J gene TRBJ2-5, with TRBD2 matching 10 bases. Germline loops: CDR1 SGHTA, CDR2 FQGNSA. CDR3 length: 16 residues. Trimming cost V 5 bases and J 4 bases; bases outside gene matches: 10. The CDR3 protein is CASSRWTSGVAETQYF. CDR3 coding DNA: TGTGCCAGCAGCCGATGGACTAGCGGTGTGGCAGAGACCCAGTACTTC.

The chain carries TRBV5-1 and TRBJ2-7, with TRBD1 as a possible D gene (5 bases). Looked up from germline, CDR1 is SGHRS and CDR2 is YFSETQ. Between the trimmed V and J ends, which lost 4 bases and 5 bases, there was a span of 22 bases. The CDR3 contains 16 residues. The CDR3 coding sequence is TGCGCCAGCAGCCAGGGCCCCATCAAAAGGCAAAACGAGCAGTACTTC. Its translation: CASSQGPIKRQNEQYF.

As for this clone: Being one base from a much bigger clone, this may be a read error. Different DNA sequences within this sample yield the same CDR3. This rearrangement joins TRBV29-1 to TRBJ1-2, with no clear D. Germline V gives CDR1 SQVTM, CDR2 ANQGSEA. The germline V and J ends were trimmed by 4 bases and 0 bases, with 6 bases remaining between them. The CDR3 length is 12 residues. The CDR3 here is CSVGTSNYGYTF. The CDR3 DNA reads TGCAGCGTTGGGACTTCTAACTATGGCTACACCTTC.

This clone has only a few counts. The gene calls are TRBV11-2 and TRBJ2-7; TRBD1 matches at 9 bases. Germline V gene lookup returns CDR1 SGHAT and CDR2 FQNNGV. The CDR3 is 15 amino acids. V was pared by 5 bases and J by 9 bases, with 14 bases of the junction left unmatched. CDR3 in DNA: TGTGCCAGCAGCACCCTGCGGACAGGGGAATCGGGGCAGTACTTC. Amino acid sequence: CASSTLRTGESGQYF. Drawing the rest from reference TRBV11-2 and TRBJ2-7, the complete variable domain is EAGVAQSPRYKIIEKRQSVAFWCNPISGHATLYWYQQILGQGPKLLIQFQNNGVVDDSQLPKDRFSAERLKGVDSTLKIQPAKLEDSAVYLCASSTLRTGESGQYFGPGTRLTVT.

The chain carries TRBV5-1 and TRBJ2-7; perhaps TRBD2 as D (6 bases). V lost 2 bases to trimming and J lost 0 bases, with 12 bases between them. In germline, CDR1 is SGHRS, CDR2 YFSETQ. The CDR3 loop spans 15 amino acids. The CDR3 region has the DNA TGCGCCAGCAGCTTCGCGGGACCACCCTCCTACGAGCAGTACTTC. Amino acid sequence: CASSFAGPPSYEQYF.

This clone occurred a few times. V usage is TRBV28 and J usage is TRBJ2-7, with 10 bases that match TRBD2. This CDR3 comprises 15 residues. Germline trimming cut 5 bases from V and 4 bases from J; bases unmatched to any gene: 8. Per the germline V gene, CDR1 is MDHEN and CDR2 is SYDVKM. CDR3 protein: CASSVPGLASYEQYF. The CDR3 nucleotides are TGTGCCAGCAGTGTTCCGGGACTAGCGTCATACGAGCAGTACTTC.

This chain uses TRBV5-4 with TRBJ2-3; 8 positions agree with TRBD2. Trimming cost V 1 base and J 2 bases; bases outside gene matches: 6. Germline CDR1 is SGHNT and CDR2 is YYREEE (reference sequence). The CDR3 has 16 amino acids. CDR3 amino acids: CASSLKTSVTTDTQYF. The DNA for the CDR3 is TGTGCCAGCAGCTTGAAGACTAGCGTTACCACAGATACGCAGTATTTT.

In its sample, this clone was seen once. The chain carries TRBV28 and TRBJ2-1, with 8 nucleotides matching TRBD2. Germline CDR1 reads MDHEN; CDR2 reads SYDVKM. Trimming cost V 5 bases and J 15 bases; bases outside gene matches: 12. CDR3 length: 13 amino acids. CDR3 sequence reads: CASSTNPGLGLFF. For the CDR3, the DNA is TGTGCCAGCAGTACGAACCCGGGACTAGGGTTGTTCTTC. The full variable domain, completed using reference TRBV28 and TRBJ2-1, is DVKVTQSSRYLVKRTGEKVFLECVQDMDHENMFWYRQDPGLGLRLIYFSYDVKMKEKGDIPEGYSVSREKKERFSLILESASTNQTSMYLCASSTNPGLGLFFGPGTRLTVL.

V is TRBV10-3 and J is TRBJ1-5; a weak D match, TRBD1 (5 bases). Germline loops: CDR1 ENHRY, CDR2 SYGVKD. The V end was cut by 0 bases, the J end by 9 bases, with 18 bases between. The CDR3 has 16 residues. Here the CDR3 DNA reads TGTGCCATCAGTGAGTCGCGGGGCGGGACCGGACGGCCCCAGCATTTT. Residues: CAISESRGGTGRPQHF.

As DNA, the CDR3 is TGTGCCAGCAGCTTAGCGGGCGGGAGTGCGCAGTATTTT. Encoded protein: CASSLAGGSAQYF. This chain uses TRBV7-2 with TRBJ2-3; 7 bases agree with TRBD2. Unmatched junction bases numbered 4, after V lost 0 bases and J lost 10 bases. This CDR3 is built from 13 residues. Germline loops: CDR1 SGHTA, CDR2 FQGNSA.

This chain links TRBV4-3 with TRBJ2-7, with D possibly TRBD2 on 5 matching bases. The CDR3 is made up of 15 amino acids. The germline gives CDR1 LGHNA, CDR2 YSLEER. The germline V and J ends were trimmed by 2 bases and 2 bases, with 13 bases remaining between them. The CDR3 here is CASSQFTGFTYEQYF. Here the CDR3 DNA reads TGCGCCAGCAGCCAATTTACGGGGTTTACCTACGAGCAGTACTTC.

The rearrangement links TRBV5-1 to TRBJ2-7; 11 bases match TRBD1. Germline CDR1 reads SGHRS; CDR2 reads YFSETQ. The CDR3 is 16 amino acids. J gave up 4 bases and V 0 bases, and 6 bases lay outside the gene matches. CDR3 residues: CASSLAVGTGGYEQYF. DNA for the CDR3: TGCGCCAGCAGCTTGGCCGTAGGGACAGGGGGTTACGAGCAGTACTTC.

V is TRBV7-3 and J is TRBJ2-5; 7 nucleotides agree with TRBD2. V gave up 1 base and J gave up 4 bases; unmatched junction bases: 6. CDR3 length equals 15 residues. The germline CDR1 and CDR2 sequences are SGHTA and FQGTGA. Here the CDR3 DNA reads TGTGCCAGCAGCTTAATGGCTAGGGAGGGAGAGACCCAGTACTTC. This translates into CASSLMAREGETQYF.

The chain links TRBV5-1 to TRBJ1-5; tentatively, D is TRBD1 (5 bases). CDR1 SGHRS and CDR2 YFSETQ come from the germline V gene. The CDR3 has 14 residues. V gave up 0 bases and J gave up 10 bases, with 14 bases separating them. CDR3 loop: CASSLGVGPFPQHF. In DNA, the CDR3 is TGCGCCAGCAGCTTGGGAGTGGGGCCGTTCCCCCAGCATTTT. Combining the CDR3 with reference TRBV5-1 and TRBJ1-5 gives the whole variable domain KAGVTQTPRYLIKTRGQQVTLSCSPISGHRSVSWYQQTPGQGLQFLFEYFSETQRNKGNFPGRFSGRQFSNSRSEMNVSTLELGDSALYLCASSLGVGPFPQHFGDGTRLSIL.

The chain combines TRBV30 with TRBJ1-2; D perhaps matches TRBD1 (6 bases). Germline CDR1 is GTSNPN and CDR2 is SVGIG (reference sequence). V was clipped by 3 bases and J by 3 bases, with 11 bases between them. CDR3 length equals 13 residues. CDR3 in DNA: TGTGCCTGGAGCCCGGGACACGACTATGGCTACACCTTC. It yields the protein CAWSPGHDYGYTF.

The CDR3 loop is CASSQESTNEKLFF. In nucleotides, the CDR3 is TGTGCCAGCAGCCAAGAGTCAACTAATGAAAAACTGTTTTTT. This chain joins TRBV4-2 and TRBJ1-4; D remains unclear. Germline assignment: CDR1 LGHNA and CDR2 YNFKEQ. This CDR3 is 14 amino acids long. V lost 0 bases, J lost 0 bases, and 2 bases lay in between.

The chain carries TRBV5-1 and TRBJ2-1, with 13 bases matching TRBD2. The trim removed 1 base at V and 5 bases at J, leaving 3 bases unmatched. Germline V gene sequence: CDR1 SGHRS, CDR2 YFSETQ. The CDR3 consists of 16 residues. The CDR3 coding sequence is TGCGCCAGCAGCTTGCGGACTAGCGGGAGCGACAATGAGCAGTTCTTC. Translating gives CASSLRTSGSDNEQFF.

The J gene is TRBJ2-7, the V gene TRBV9; TRBD2 aligns across 10 bases. Germline-derived CDR1 and CDR2 are SGDLS and YYNGEE. This CDR3 spans 13 amino acids. The junction had 4 bases not matched to a gene; V was cut back by 4 bases and J by 6 bases. The CDR3 DNA reads as TGTGCCAGCAGCCCCCGACTAGCGGGCGAGCAGTACTTC. Its protein product is CASSPRLAGEQYF.

The CDR3 loop reads CASSNTGRTGGRGYTF. DNA for the CDR3: TGTGCCAGCAGTAACACAGGGAGGACAGGGGGCCGTGGCTACACCTTC. The chain combines TRBV27 with TRBJ1-2; 11 bases are a match to TRBD1. This CDR3 contains 16 residues. Per the germline V gene, CDR1 is MNHEY and CDR2 is SMNVEV (reference sequence). With 5 bases clipped from V and 7 bases from J, the junction kept 12 bases outside the gene matches.

In this sample, this clone turned up a few times. The chain uses TRBV28 and TRBJ1-5; 12 bases line up with TRBD1. Germline CDR1 and CDR2: MDHEN and SYDVKM. The ends lost 2 bases at V and 6 bases at J; junction bases unmatched: 2. The CDR3 loop spans 15 amino acids. Here the CDR3 DNA reads TGTGCCAGCAGTTTAGAGGGACAGGGGGCTCAGCCCCAGCATTTT. Amino acids: CASSLEGQGAQPQHF.

The V and J genes are TRBV10-3 and TRBJ2-2; weak D call: TRBD2 (6 bases). Trimming cost V 11 bases and J 1 base, with 11 bases left between them. The CDR3 loop spans 13 amino acids. The germline V gene has CDR1 ENHRY and CDR2 SYGVKD. The CDR3 spells CAARRGNTGELFF. The CDR3 DNA sequence: TGTGCCGCACGGCGGGGGAACACCGGGGAGCTGTTTTTT.

This clone was found a few times. V and J are TRBV28 and TRBJ1-4; no firm D call. CDR1 and CDR2 (germline): MDHEN, SYDVKM. The V and J ends lost 8 bases and 5 bases respectively, with 9 bases between them. The CDR3 runs 12 residues. The CDR3 here is CASGNINEKLFF. The CDR3 DNA follows: TGTGCCAGCGGCAACATAAATGAAAAACTGTTTTTT.

This sequence joins TRBV9 and TRBJ2-7; 7 bases match TRBD1. In germline, CDR1 is SGDLS, CDR2 YYNGEE. The length of the CDR3 is 15 residues. V trimming: 0 bases; J trimming: 3 bases; junction bases outside the gene matches: 6. The CDR3 DNA follows: TGTGCCAGCAGCGTAGGACAGGGAAGGGGCTACGAGCAGTACTTC. It translates to CASSVGQGRGYEQYF.

J is TRBJ2-1 and V is TRBV29-1, with D perhaps being TRBD1 or TRBD2 (6 bases each). The CDR3 runs to 18 residues. Trimming pared 7 bases from V and 7 bases from J, leaving 32 bases between. Germline CDR1 SQVTM, CDR2 ANQGSEA. CDR3 in amino acids: CSALLPRGWELTGNEQFF. CDR3 DNA sequence: TGCAGCGCTCTTCTTCCCCGGGGGTGGGAGTTAACAGGGAATGAGCAGTTCTTC.